These 23 T cell receptor beta chains were sequenced from one sample in a study of Graves' ophthalmopathy and Graves' hyperthyroidism. Researchers took RNA transcripts and amplified TCR beta CDR3 regions from them. Investigators did first-round RT-PCR with HTBI primers, then second-round multiplex PCR. In TCRdb, the multiplex PCR reads were re-called with MiXCR into one record per CDR3 protein. Of roughly 410,000 distinct CDR3 sequences listed, approximately 15% are singletons. Sequences were obtained from peripheral blood. The receptors derive from a woman aged 18-29 years with stable Graves' hyperthyroidism.

This chain joins TRBV14 and TRBJ2-7; D is perhaps TRBD2 (5 bases). The CDR3 runs to 14 residues. Germline V gene sequence: CDR1 SGHDN, CDR2 FVKESK. V was shortened by 3 bases and J by 3 bases, with 12 bases between the two germline ends. Here the CDR3 reads CASSQRATLYEQYF. CDR3 DNA sequence: TGTGCCAGCAGCCAGCGGGCCACTCTCTACGAGCAGTACTTC.

The table lists this clonotype with many counts. This rearrangement joins TRBV6-5 to TRBJ1-2, with TRBD1 matching over 8 bases. Germline CDR1 is MNHEY and CDR2 is SVGAGI. V was clipped by 7 bases and J by 0 bases; unmatched bases: 10. The CDR3 consists of 16 residues. The CDR3 DNA reads TGTGCCAGCAATATGGACAGGGTCATAGCTAACTATGGCTACACCTTC. Its translation: CASNMDRVIANYGYTF.

This chain uses TRBV5-4 with TRBJ1-1, with a tentative D call TRBD1 (6 bases). Germline lookup yields CDR1 SGHNT and CDR2 YYREEE (reference sequence). Trimming stripped 0 bases from V and 0 bases from J, with 15 bases between. CDR3 length equals 17 residues. This CDR3 is CASSLAGTRSLNTEAFF. The CDR3 nucleotides read TGTGCCAGCAGCTTGGCCGGGACAAGGAGCCTGAACACTGAAGCTTTCTTT.

This clonotype has a handful of counts. The chain recombines TRBV11-2 with TRBJ2-2; 9 bases are a match to TRBD1. Germline V gene lookup returns CDR1 SGHAT and CDR2 FQNNGV. The junction had 5 bases not matched to a gene; V was cut back by 5 bases and J by 4 bases. The CDR3 runs to 15 residues. The CDR3 DNA is TGTGCCAGCAGCCTGGACAGGGGACCCACCGGGGAGCTGTTTTTT. Its protein product is CASSLDRGPTGELFF.

J is TRBJ1-1 and V is TRBV7-9; no definite D call. CDR1 and CDR2 from the germline V gene are SEHNR and FQNEAQ (reference sequence). The length of the CDR3 is 13 residues. The V end was cut by 5 bases, the J end by 3 bases, with 10 bases between. The CDR3 reads CASSRNSDTEAFF. Here the CDR3 DNA reads TGTGCCAGCAGCCGCAACAGCGACACTGAAGCTTTCTTT.

The CDR3 is CAWSVMGLNYGYTF. The CDR3 nucleotides read TGTGCCTGGAGTGTAATGGGCCTTAACTATGGCTACACCTTC. The V gene is TRBV30, the J gene TRBJ1-2; D gene uncertain. V lost 0 bases to trimming and J lost 1 base, with 9 bases between them. The germline V gene has CDR1 GTSNPN and CDR2 SVGIG (reference sequence). The CDR3 has 14 amino acids.

This clonotype has more than one count but fewer than ten. J is TRBJ2-6 and V is TRBV5-1; D remains unclear. V was pared by 4 bases and J by 0 bases, with 14 bases between. CDR1 and CDR2 (germline): SGHRS, YFSETQ. The length of the CDR3 is 17 residues. The CDR3 coding sequence is TGCGCCAGCAGCCCCGTCGGGCTCATCTCTGGGGCCAACGTCCTGACTTTC. Residues: CASSPVGLISGANVLTF.

This clonotype was detected ten times or more. The V and J genes are TRBV7-3 and TRBJ1-3, with TRBD1 as a possible D gene (6 bases). The ends were cut back, 5 bases at V and 8 bases at J, with 16 bases in the middle. This CDR3 spans 14 amino acids. The germline V gene has CDR1 SGHTA and CDR2 FQGTGA. The CDR3 DNA is TGTGCCAGCAGCCTCATGGGGGGGCAGGACACCATATATTTT. Amino acids: CASSLMGGQDTIYF.

The chain employs TRBV18 and TRBJ1-2; possible D gene TRBD1, 6 bases. The CDR3 runs 16 residues. The V end was cut by 3 bases, the J end by 2 bases, with 16 bases between. Germline V gene lookup returns CDR1 KGHSH and CDR2 LQKENI. In nucleotides, the CDR3 is TGTGCCAGCTCACCGGCCGCAGGGGATCGGAACTATGGCTACACCTTC. This sequence encodes CASSPAAGDRNYGYTF.

This clonotype was seen only once. This chain links TRBV13 with TRBJ2-5, with D possibly matching TRBD1 (6 bases). Germline V CDR1 and CDR2: PRHDT, FYEKMQ (reference sequence). The V end was cut by 4 bases, the J end by 6 bases, with 15 bases between. This CDR3 spans 14 amino acids. The CDR3 loop is CASSSDRTMKTQYF. The CDR3 DNA sequence: TGTGCCAGCAGCTCCGACAGGACAATGAAGACCCAGTACTTC.

In DNA form, the CDR3 reads TGTGCCTTTCAGGGGGCGGTGATCTATGGCTACACCTTC. This translates into CAFQGAVIYGYTF. The chain joins TRBV30 to TRBJ1-2; 8 bases match TRBD1. The J segment lost 4 bases and the V segment lost 7 bases, leaving 8 bases of the junction unmatched. The CDR3 is 13 residues long. CDR1 is GTSNPN and CDR2 is SVGIG in the germline V gene (reference sequence).

This clonotype was counted ten times or more. The J gene is TRBJ2-7, the V gene TRBV6-5; D may be TRBD1 or TRBD2 (5 bases each). V dropped 6 bases and J dropped 0 bases, with 9 bases sitting between them. The CDR3 covers 13 residues. In germline, CDR1 is MNHEY, CDR2 SVGAGI. CDR3 amino acids: CASRGRSSYEQYF. CDR3 nucleotides: TGTGCCAGCAGGGGACGGAGCTCCTACGAGCAGTACTTC.

This clonotype was counted many times. The gene calls are TRBV12-3 or TRBV12-4 and TRBJ2-5; 8 nucleotides match TRBD1. The CDR3 has 14 residues. The junction had 2 bases not matched to a gene; V was cut back by 1 base and J by 4 bases. In DNA form, the CDR3 reads TGTGCCAGCAGTTTAGGGACAGGGATAGAGACCCAGTACTTC. Encoded protein: CASSLGTGIETQYF.

At least ten counts were recorded for this clonotype. A much larger clone is a single base away; this may be a read error. This chain joins TRBV27 and TRBJ1-2; D is undetermined. The CDR3 is made up of 13 amino acids. The V gene lost 11 bases and the J gene lost 6 bases, with 19 bases spanning the gap. Germline CDR1 reads MNHEY; CDR2 reads SMNVEV (reference sequence). In DNA, the CDR3 is TGTGCCGGCTCACGTAGGCGGGCGGATGGCTACACCTTC. The encoded protein is CAGSRRRADGYTF.

This clonotype was seen a few times. J is TRBJ2-7 and V is TRBV4-2, with a possible D match to TRBD2 (6 bases). The ends were cut back, 0 bases at V and 5 bases at J, with 14 bases in the middle. Per germline, CDR1 LGHNA and CDR2 YNFKEQ. The CDR3 runs to 15 residues. CDR3 in DNA: TGTGCCAGCAGCCAAGAGGGGGAGGTGCGGCACGAGCAGTACTTC. It codes for CASSQEGEVRHEQYF.

This clonotype was picked up many times. The V and J genes are TRBV20-1 and TRBJ2-5; a possible D gene is TRBD1 (5 bases). The germline V gene has CDR1 DFQATT and CDR2 SNEGSKA (reference sequence). The CDR3 loop spans 13 amino acids. Trimming stripped 2 bases from V and 9 bases from J, with 16 bases between. CDR3 amino acids: CSARSQGSEAQYF. The CDR3 DNA is TGCAGTGCTAGATCTCAGGGTTCTGAGGCCCAGTACTTC.

About this clonotype: This sequence may be a read error, since a much larger clone differs from it by one base. V usage is TRBV7-6 and J usage is TRBJ1-1; D is ambiguous. CDR1 is SGHVS, CDR2 FNYEAQ, per germline. This CDR3 contains 17 residues. The CDR3 protein is CASSLSSGAGITTEACF. The CDR3 DNA follows: TGTGCCAGCAGCTTAAGTTCGGGCGCGGGGATCACGACTGAAGCTTGCTTT.

This clonotype was counted at least ten times. V usage is TRBV12-3 or TRBV12-4 and J usage is TRBJ2-5; no clear D. The CDR3 totals 13 residues. Trimming cost V 7 bases and J 3 bases, with 12 bases left between them. CDR3 residues: CASTLPGEETQYF. The CDR3 DNA sequence: TGTGCCAGCACCCTTCCGGGCGAAGAGACCCAGTACTTC.

This clonotype was detected only a few times. Germline is not matched at one junction end, which may reflect a read error. The chain has TRBV12-3 or TRBV12-4 and TRBJ2-4; tentatively, D is TRBD1 (5 bases). This CDR3 has 13 amino acids. DNA of the CDR3: TGTGCCAGCAGTCCCGACAGTAAAAACATTAAGTACTTC. This gives the protein CASSPDSKNIKYF.

About this clonotype itself: At one end the junction does not follow the germline gene, possibly because of a read error. This chain joins TRBV7-9 and TRBJ2-2, with 10 bases that match TRBD1. CDR3 length: 15 residues. From germline, CDR1 is SEHNR and CDR2 FQNEAQ (reference sequence). In nucleotides, the CDR3 is TGTGCCAGCAGCATCGGGACAGGGGAGGCCGGGGAGCTGTGTTTT. The encoded protein is CASSIGTGEAGELCF.

This clonotype was found many times. The gene calls are TRBV24-1 and TRBJ2-2, with 8 bases fitting TRBD1. The CDR3 has 16 amino acids. Germline assignment: CDR1 KGHDR and CDR2 SFDVKD. The junction had 4 bases not matched to a gene; V was cut back by 4 bases and J by 1 base. The CDR3 DNA is TGTGCCACCAGTGACCGGACAGGGAGGAACACCGGGGAGCTGTTTTTT. Its translation: CATSDRTGRNTGELFF.

This clonotype was recorded many times. The V gene is TRBV11-2, the J gene TRBJ1-2, with a tentative D call TRBD1 (5 bases). V was trimmed by 7 bases and J by 3 bases, leaving 24 bases between them. The CDR3 loop spans 17 amino acids. CDR1 and CDR2 (germline): SGHAT, FQNNGV. The chain's CDR3 is CASTGSRDPILDYGYTF. DNA of the CDR3: TGTGCCAGCACCGGTTCTCGGGACCCTATTTTGGACTATGGCTACACCTTC.

This clonotype was observed many times. This chain links TRBV6-1 with TRBJ2-7; no firm D call. The CDR3 has 16 residues. CDR1 and CDR2 from the germline V gene are MNHNS and SASEGT. V gave up 11 bases and J gave up 4 bases, with 27 bases separating them. The CDR3 nucleotides read TGTGCCGGCTCTCGAGGCTGGGAAAATCCTCGGTACGAGCAGTACTTC. Translating gives CAGSRGWENPRYEQYF.